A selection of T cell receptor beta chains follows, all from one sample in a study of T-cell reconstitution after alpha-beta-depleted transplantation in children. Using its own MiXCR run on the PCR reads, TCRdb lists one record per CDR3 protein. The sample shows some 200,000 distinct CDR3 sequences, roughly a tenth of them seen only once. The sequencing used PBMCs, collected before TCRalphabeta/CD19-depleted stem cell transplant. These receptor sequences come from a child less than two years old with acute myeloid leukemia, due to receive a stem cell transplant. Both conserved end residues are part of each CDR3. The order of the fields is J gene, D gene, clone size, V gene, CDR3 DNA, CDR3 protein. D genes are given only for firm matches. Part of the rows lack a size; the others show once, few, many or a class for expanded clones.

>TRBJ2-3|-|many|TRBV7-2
TGTGCCAGCAGCTTACGTTACGGGAGTACAGATACGCAGTATTTT
CASSLRYGSTDTQYF
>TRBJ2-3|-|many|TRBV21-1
TGTGCCAGCAGCAACAATAGCGGGAGTACAGATACGCAGTATTTT
CASSNNSGSTDTQYF
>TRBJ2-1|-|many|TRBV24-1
TGTGCCACCAGTGTGGGCCGAAATGAGCAGTTCTTC
CATSVGRNEQFF
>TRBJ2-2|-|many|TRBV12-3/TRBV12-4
TGTGCCAGCAGTCCCCGGTGGGGGGAGCTGTTTTTT
CASSPRWGELFF
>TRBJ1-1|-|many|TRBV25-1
TGTGCCAGCAGTGATAGTAGGGGAGGTACTGAAGCTTTCTTT
CASSDSRGGTEAFF
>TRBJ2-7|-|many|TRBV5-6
TGTGCCAGCAGCGGGATGCAGTCCGAGCAGTACTTC
CASSGMQSEQYF
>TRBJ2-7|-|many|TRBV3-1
TGTGCCAGCAGCCAAGGAAGGGTACGGCTCCACTACGAGCAGTACTTC
CASSQGRVRLHYEQYF
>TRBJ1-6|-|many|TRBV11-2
TGTGCCAGCAGCTTATCTCCTCCGGCACCCCTCCACTTT
CASSLSPPAPLHF
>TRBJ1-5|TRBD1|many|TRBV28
TGTGCCAGCAGTCCCCTCCGGGACAGGGGCCGATATACTAGCAATCAGCCCCAGCATTTT
CASSPLRDRGRYTSNQPQHF
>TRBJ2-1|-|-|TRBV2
TGTGCCAGCCACAGGGTTCAATTCAATGAGCAGTTCTTC
CASHRVQFNEQFF
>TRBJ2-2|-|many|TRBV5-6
TGTGCCAGCAGCTCGACCCCCCGGACTATTAACACCGGGGAGCTGTTTTTT
CASSSTPRTINTGELFF
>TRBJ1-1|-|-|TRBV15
TGTGCCACCAGCGATCCTGGTGGGACAAACACTGAAGCTTTCTTT
CATSDPGGTNTEAFF
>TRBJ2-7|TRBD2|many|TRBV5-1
TGCGCCAGCAGCCCCCCCGGCGGGGGGCGGTACGAGCAGTACTTC
CASSPPGGGRYEQYF
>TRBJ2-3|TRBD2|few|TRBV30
TGTGCCTGGAGTGTACTAAGCGGGACGAGGACAGATACGCAGTATTTT
CAWSVLSGTRTDTQYF
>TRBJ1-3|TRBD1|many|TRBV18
TGTGCCAGCTCACCATGGACAGGGAAAGGAAACACCATATATTTT
CASSPWTGKGNTIYF
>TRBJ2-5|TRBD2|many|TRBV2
TGTGCCAGCAGTCTCCTCGGGGGGGAGACCCAGTACTTC
CASSLLGGETQYF
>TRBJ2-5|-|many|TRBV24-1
TGTGCCACCAGTGATTTCACGGGGCCTGAGGGAGAGACCCAGTACTTC
CATSDFTGPEGETQYF
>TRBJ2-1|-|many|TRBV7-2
TGTGCCAGCAGCTTAAGGAGGGCTCCTCCCTACAATGAGCAGTTCTTC
CASSLRRAPPYNEQFF